A single sample is the source of the 30 T cell receptor beta chains below, sequenced in a study of T-cell reconstitution after alpha-beta-depleted transplantation in children. A TCRbeta library incorporating unique molecular identifiers was prepared. TCRdb processed the PCR reads anew with MiXCR; each CDR3 protein has one entry. This repertoire shows about 640,000 distinct CDR3 sequences, approximately 15% found once; its top ten account for 1.1%. Sequenced here: PBMCs from the stem cell graft donor, sampled from the stem cell graft. These TCRs come from a human donor who donated a stem cell graft to a child with acute myeloid leukemia.

This clonotype has a handful of counts. J is TRBJ1-5 and V is TRBV20-1, with TRBD1 matching 12 bases. Trimming removed 6 bases from V and 5 bases from J; junction bases left unmatched: 8. CDR1 and CDR2 from the germline V gene are DFQATT and SNEGSKA (reference sequence). The length of the CDR3 is 15 residues. The CDR3 spells CSARPGQGAYQPQHF. CDR3 bases: TGCAGTGCGCGACCGGGACAGGGGGCTTATCAGCCCCAGCATTTT.

The rearrangement links TRBV5-1 to TRBJ2-4, with 9 bases fitting TRBD2. This CDR3 is 17 amino acids long. CDR1 and CDR2 from the germline V gene are SGHRS and YFSETQ. J lost 7 bases, V lost 1 base, and 12 bases had no gene match. CDR3 residues: CASSLTSGRVQWNIQYF. CDR3 coding DNA: TGCGCCAGCAGCTTGACTAGCGGGCGCGTCCAGTGGAACATTCAGTACTTC.

This clonotype was detected ten times or more. This sequence joins TRBV5-6 and TRBJ2-5, with D possibly matching TRBD1 (5 bases). The V gene lost 5 bases and the J gene lost 3 bases, with 11 bases spanning the gap. Germline V lookup: CDR1 SGHDT, CDR2 YYEEEE. The CDR3 spans 13 residues. CDR3 nucleotides: TGTGCCAGCAGTTCTGACAGTAAAGAGACCCAGTACTTC. Translated, it gives CASSSDSKETQYF.

This clonotype was counted ten times or more. The rearrangement uses TRBV6-4 and TRBJ1-6; TRBD1 matches 9 bases. The CDR3 totals 14 residues. The J segment lost 8 bases and the V segment lost 6 bases, leaving 5 bases of the junction unmatched. Germline V gene lookup returns CDR1 MRHNA and CDR2 SNTAGT. CDR3 sequence (DNA): TGTGCCAGCAGACCGGGACAGGGATATTCACCCCTCCACTTT. Its protein is CASRPGQGYSPLHF.

This clonotype was detected many times. The chain uses TRBV29-1 and TRBJ2-7, with D maybe TRBD2 (5 bases). The germline gives CDR1 SQVTM, CDR2 ANQGSEA. The CDR3 totals 12 residues. The V gene lost 3 bases and the J gene lost 5 bases, with 11 bases spanning the gap. The CDR3 DNA follows: TGCAGCGTTGAGGACTCGAGGAACGAGCAGTACTTC. Amino acids: CSVEDSRNEQYF.

There are a few counts of this clonotype. The genes are TRBV6-2 or TRBV6-3 and TRBJ1-6; D is perhaps TRBD1 (5 bases). V was clipped by 8 bases and J by 1 base, with 9 bases between them. Germline V gene lookup returns CDR1 MNHEY and CDR2 SVGEGT. The CDR3 has 14 residues. The DNA for the CDR3 is TGTGCCAGCGGCGACAGATCCTATAATTCACCCCTCCACTTT. As protein: CASGDRSYNSPLHF.

This clonotype was counted at least ten times. The chain combines TRBV20-1 with TRBJ2-7, with D possibly called TRBD1 or TRBD2 (7 bases each). CDR3 length: 15 amino acids. CDR1 DFQATT and CDR2 SNEGSKA come from the germline V gene (reference sequence). V was trimmed by 1 base and J by 3 bases, leaving 16 bases between them. In DNA, the CDR3 is TGCAGTGCTAGAGGGGAGGGACAGACCGACTACGAGCAGTACTTC. It specifies CSARGEGQTDYEQYF.

The genes are TRBV9 and TRBJ2-5, with D unclear. This CDR3 spans 14 amino acids. Deletions cut 0 bases from V and 5 bases from J, with 11 bases between. Germline V lookup: CDR1 SGDLS, CDR2 YYNGEE. CDR3 bases: TGTGCCAGCAGCGTAGCGGACCGTCGGGAGACCCAGTACTTC. It yields the protein CASSVADRRETQYF.

This clonotype was seen many times. The chain employs TRBV7-2 and TRBJ2-1, with TRBD1 matching over 8 bases. CDR1 and CDR2 from the germline V gene are SGHTA and FQGNSA. V was pared by 0 bases and J by 8 bases, with 9 bases of the junction left unmatched. This CDR3 is 16 amino acids long. Here the CDR3 DNA reads TGTGCCAGCAGCTTAGCCCAGACGCGGGGACAGGATGAGCAGTTCTTC. It codes for CASSLAQTRGQDEQFF.

The rearrangement links TRBV6-1 to TRBJ2-1; perhaps TRBD1 as D (5 bases). The ends were cut back, 2 bases at V and 8 bases at J, with 16 bases in the middle. There are 15 residues in the CDR3. Germline lookup yields CDR1 MNHNS and CDR2 SASEGT. The DNA of the CDR3 is TGTGCCAGCAGTGAAAATTGGGGCACGGCCGATGAGCAGTTCTTC. Its translation is CASSENWGTADEQFF.

This clonotype was recorded a few times. The V gene is TRBV27, the J gene TRBJ1-6, with D unclear. The CDR3 extends over 17 amino acids. The germline gives CDR1 MNHEY, CDR2 SMNVEV (reference sequence). Trimming shortened V by 4 bases and J by 4 bases, and 17 bases separated the two germline ends. CDR3 coding DNA: TGTGCCAGCAGTTCTAGGGTTTCCCCGGATTATAATTCACCCCTCCACTTT. Its translation: CASSSRVSPDYNSPLHF.

There are a few counts of this clonotype. V and J are TRBV24-1 and TRBJ1-3, with 9 positions matching TRBD1. The V gene end was trimmed by 4 bases and the J gene end by 4 bases; junction bases not matched to a gene: 10. CDR1 and CDR2 (germline): KGHDR, SFDVKD. The CDR3 has 17 residues. CDR3 region: CATSDPPGQGGGNTIYF. CDR3 DNA: TGTGCCACCAGTGACCCTCCGGGACAGGGTGGAGGAAACACCATATATTTT.

This clonotype occurred a few times. This sequence joins TRBV5-1 and TRBJ2-7; D call uncertain. Germline-derived CDR1 and CDR2 are SGHRS and YFSETQ. The CDR3 has 12 residues. V shed 4 bases and J shed 4 bases, with 9 bases lying between them. The CDR3 loop is CASSQDGYEQYV. Here the CDR3 DNA reads TGCGCCAGCAGCCAGGACGGTTACGAGCAGTACGTC.

This clonotype has just a few counts. CDR3 DNA: TGCGCCAGCAGCTTTAGTTCAGGGGCTGGAACTGAAGCTTTCTTT. Amino acid sequence: CASSFSSGAGTEAFF. The gene calls are TRBV5-1 and TRBJ1-1; possibly TRBD1 for D (6 bases). V lost 2 bases to trimming and J lost 5 bases, with 16 bases between them. The V gene's germline CDR1 is SGHRS and CDR2 YFSETQ. The CDR3 runs 15 residues.

The chain couples TRBV30 to TRBJ2-5; weak D call: TRBD1 (6 bases). The CDR3 length is 13 residues. V was trimmed by 5 bases and J by 4 bases, leaving 14 bases between them. CDR1 and CDR2 from the germline V gene are GTSNPN and SVGIG (reference sequence). The CDR3 coding sequence is TGTGCCTGGGGAACCAGGGGAACAGAGACCCAGTACTTC. Its protein is CAWGTRGTETQYF.

A few counts support this clonotype. This chain uses TRBV5-1 with TRBJ2-3; D may correspond to TRBD1 or TRBD2 (5 bases each). The germline CDR1 and CDR2 sequences are SGHRS and YFSETQ. V shed 7 bases and J shed 4 bases, with 19 bases lying between them. The CDR3 spans 15 residues. As DNA, the CDR3 is TGCGCCAGCTCACTTACGACGAGGGGAGCAGATACGCAGTATTTT. This codes for CASSLTTRGADTQYF.

This clonotype occurred a few times. This chain uses TRBV6-2 or TRBV6-3 with TRBJ1-1; the D is unclear. CDR3 length: 11 amino acids. Trimming took 4 bases from V and 11 from J, leaving 11 bases between them. Germline CDR1 is MNHEY and CDR2 is SVGEGT. Written as DNA, the CDR3 is TGTGCCAGCAGTTCCCTAAAACTTGCTTTCTTT. Protein sequence: CASSSLKLAFF.

This clonotype came up a few times. This chain joins TRBV20-1 and TRBJ1-5; TRBD1 is a possible D gene (6 bases). Germline-derived CDR1 and CDR2 are DFQATT and SNEGSKA (reference sequence). Trimming cost V 7 bases and J 3 bases, with 19 bases left between them. This CDR3 spans 15 amino acids. CDR3 region: CSVKTGAVNNQPQHF. The CDR3 bases are TGCAGTGTTAAGACAGGCGCGGTTAACAATCAGCCCCAGCATTTT.

This clonotype was recorded many times. The chain links TRBV6-1 to TRBJ1-2, with D possibly matching TRBD1 (6 bases). V was pared by 5 bases and J by 8 bases, with 15 bases between. The germline V gene encodes CDR1 MNHNS and CDR2 SASEGT. The CDR3 has 13 amino acids. CDR3 DNA: TGTGCCAGCAGTCTTACGCGGACAGCAGGCTACACCTTC. Translation gives CASSLTRTAGYTF.

As regards this clonotype: At one boundary the junction diverges from the germline segment, which might be a read error. The chain has TRBV9 and TRBJ2-3; D is unresolved. Germline loops: CDR1 SGDLS, CDR2 YYNGEE. The CDR3 runs to 13 residues. The chain's CDR3 is CASSPLHTHTQYF. The CDR3 DNA sequence: TGTGCCAGCAGCCCTCTCCACACACATACGCAGTATTTT.

In this sample, this clonotype turned up a few times. The rearrangement uses TRBV18 and TRBJ2-7; the D gene could be TRBD1 or TRBD2 (5 bases each). The germline V gene encodes CDR1 KGHSH and CDR2 LQKENI. The ends were cut back, 5 bases at V and 9 bases at J, with 20 bases in the middle. This CDR3 is 14 amino acids long. CDR3 sequence (DNA): TGTGCCAGCTCATCCGGGACCACATCGAAAAGGCAGTACTTC. Its protein is CASSSGTTSKRQYF.

The sample holds a few counts of this clonotype. The genes are TRBV7-8 and TRBJ2-2, with D unclear. The CDR3 consists of 15 residues. From germline, CDR1 is SGHVS and CDR2 FQNEAQ. The ends were cut back, 2 bases at V and 5 bases at J, with 12 bases in the middle. The CDR3, as DNA: TGTGCCAGCAGCTTATCGCTCGCTGGGACCGGGGAGCTGTTTTTT. Encoded protein: CASSLSLAGTGELFF.

This chain links TRBV20-1 with TRBJ2-1; TRBD1 matches 8 bases. Germline CDR1 and CDR2: DFQATT and SNEGSKA (reference sequence). Germline trimming cut 3 bases from V and 4 bases from J; bases unmatched to any gene: 11. The CDR3 runs to 16 residues. The DNA of the CDR3 is TGCAGTGCTAGGAACTGGGCGGGACAGGTATACAATGAGCAGTTCTTC. It translates to CSARNWAGQVYNEQFF.

This clonotype was counted a few times. The chain uses TRBV20-1 and TRBJ2-1, with 12 bases identical to TRBD2. CDR1 DFQATT and CDR2 SNEGSKA come from the germline V gene (reference sequence). Trimming took 6 bases from V and 5 from J; bases not matched to a gene: 14. The CDR3 has 17 residues. The CDR3 spells CSASDASGGVGDNEQFF. CDR3 sequence (DNA): TGCAGTGCCAGCGATGCTAGCGGGGGGGTAGGGGACAATGAGCAGTTCTTC.

This clonotype has a handful of counts. The J gene is TRBJ2-2, the V gene TRBV7-6; TRBD1 is a possible D gene (6 bases). This CDR3 contains 15 residues. V lost 6 bases and J lost 9, with 20 bases in between. Germline values: CDR1 SGHVS, CDR2 FNYEAQ. CDR3 residues: CASRDADSSDRELFF. CDR3 nucleotides: TGTGCCAGCAGGGATGCGGACAGTTCGGACCGGGAGCTGTTTTTT.

Points on this clonotype: This may be a read error, as it is one base from a much larger clone. V usage is TRBV29-1 and J usage is TRBJ2-1; D assignment may be TRBD1 or TRBD2 (6 bases each). In germline, CDR1 is SQVTM, CDR2 ANQGSEA. The CDR3 has 18 residues. The CDR3 DNA reads TGCAGCGTTGAAGGAGGGGGGACCGTCAGTCCCGCCTACAATGAGCTGTTCTTC. Translated, it gives CSVEGGGTVSPAYNELFF.

This clonotype was seen a handful of times. V usage is TRBV13 and J usage is TRBJ2-3; 8 positions agree with TRBD2. The germline V gene has CDR1 PRHDT and CDR2 FYEKMQ (reference sequence). The CDR3 consists of 15 residues. V lost 2 bases to trimming and J lost 9 bases; unmatched junction nucleotides: 10. As DNA, the CDR3 is TGTGCCAGCAGCTTAAGGCGGGGGGCCCTTTCGACGCAGTATTTT. This encodes CASSLRRGALSTQYF.

This clonotype came up many times. This chain connects TRBV29-1 to TRBJ2-7, with a tentative D call TRBD1 (6 bases). The CDR3 length is 14 residues. Trimming removed 7 bases from V and 0 bases from J, with 16 bases in between. Germline V gives CDR1 SQVTM, CDR2 ANQGSEA. CDR3 loop: CSAVTPGDSYEQYF. CDR3 in DNA: TGCAGCGCAGTAACCCCAGGGGACTCCTACGAGCAGTACTTC.

This clonotype was found a few times. The gene calls are TRBV7-9 and TRBJ2-7, with D perhaps TRBD2 (5 bases). Germline values: CDR1 SEHNR, CDR2 FQNEAQ (reference sequence). The CDR3 sequence is 14 residues long. V shed 1 base and J shed 5 bases, with 12 bases lying between them. CDR3 in amino acids: CASSLVGGVNEQYF. The CDR3 DNA reads as TGTGCCAGCAGCTTAGTAGGAGGCGTGAACGAGCAGTACTTC.

This clonotype came up a few times. The chain joins TRBV7-2 to TRBJ2-5, with TRBD2 matching over 9 bases. Germline V gene data show CDR1 as SGHTA and CDR2 as FQGNSA. V shed 3 bases and J 5 bases; nucleotides not matched to a gene: 4. The length of the CDR3 is 14 residues. CDR3 in amino acids: CASSFRLAAETQYF. In DNA, the CDR3 is TGTGCCAGCAGCTTTCGACTAGCGGCCGAGACCCAGTACTTC.